This TCR beta chain stems from a study of metastatic and nonmetastatic thyroid tumors. Trimming left V 4 bases short and J 0 bases short, with 11 bases between. Germline V CDR1 and CDR2: MNHEY, SVGAGI. CDR3 length equals 15 residues. In its sample, this clone was seen a few times. Methods used by the authors: The study built a papillary thyroid cancer distant-metastasis classifier from CDR3 differences across clinicopathological groups. From the PCR reads, TCRdb re-called clones with MiXCR. TCRdb's processing, not the authors' own work, is the source of the V and J calls. This sample has 25,000 to 40,000 clones; 7% to 9% occur once, and the top ten carry about 39%. Not a single patient had been given any form of treatment at any point before undergoing thyroid surgery.

The material sequenced was blood. The chain joins TRBV6-5 to TRBJ2-3; a weak D match, TRBD2 (5 bases). This TCR was sampled from a female donor with papillary thyroid cancer or a benign thyroid nodule (not recorded which). Some clones in this sample may be carry-over from other donors' samples. The CDR3 is CASSSDGVSTDTQYF. CDR3 nucleotide sequence: TGTGCCAGCAGTTCCGACGGGGTTAGCACAGATACGCAGTATTTT.